Shown below are 19 T cell receptor beta chains from a single sample sequenced in a study of radiotherapy plus CTLA-4 blockade in lung cancer. The repertoire was sequenced with immunoSEQ multiplex PCR; TCRdb's copy has only in-frame clones and lacks some. The data hold under 90,000 clones, with about 78% observed a single time. The sequencing here drew on peripheral blood, taken from a patient treated with radiotherapy plus ipilimumab. These receptor sequences come from a human donor with non-small cell lung cancer that progressed on radiotherapy plus ipilimumab.

The chain has TRBV10-3 and TRBJ1-2, with TRBD1 matching 7 bases. There are 14 residues in the CDR3. Per germline, CDR1 ENHRY and CDR2 SYGVKD. The V gene end was trimmed by 6 bases and the J gene end by 7 bases; junction bases not matched to a gene: 11. DNA for the CDR3: TGTGCCATCAGAGGGACAGTTCCTCGGGGTGGCTACACCTTC. Translation gives CAIRGTVPRGGYTF.

Only a few counts were recorded for this clone. V usage is TRBV5-6 and J usage is TRBJ2-1; 14 positions match TRBD2. The CDR3 totals 17 residues. V lost 3 bases, J lost 6 bases, and 8 bases stayed unmatched. Germline V gene sequence: CDR1 SGHDT, CDR2 YYEEEE. Here the CDR3 reads CASSSPLGTSGSNEQFF. The CDR3 coding sequence is TGTGCCAGCAGCTCGCCACTGGGGACTAGCGGGAGCAATGAGCAGTTCTTC.

The chain uses TRBV6-1 and TRBJ1-2; D ambiguous. CDR1 is MNHNS and CDR2 is SASEGT in the germline V gene. The CDR3 has 14 amino acids. The V gene lost 5 bases and the J gene lost 6 bases, with 16 bases spanning the gap. DNA for the CDR3: TGTGCCAGCAGTTTCACGAGGACCCAGGATGGCTACACCTTC. The encoded protein is CASSFTRTQDGYTF.

This chain connects TRBV9 to TRBJ2-3; 11 bases line up with TRBD2. V was pared by 0 bases and J by 5 bases, with 8 bases of the junction left unmatched. CDR3 length equals 17 residues. CDR1 is SGDLS, CDR2 YYNGEE, per germline. CDR3 nucleotide sequence: TGTGCCAGCAGCGTAGATGGTAGCGGGGGGGCAGGAGATACGCAGTATTTT. It specifies CASSVDGSGGAGDTQYF.

This chain links TRBV27 with TRBJ1-1; D not resolved. This CDR3 region has 13 residues. Germline V lookup: CDR1 MNHEY, CDR2 SMNVEV (reference sequence). Trimming took off 3 bases at V and 1 base at J, with 6 bases between the two ends. The CDR3, as DNA: TGTGCCAGCAGTTTCGCCAGGAACACTGAAGCTTTCTTT. This sequence encodes CASSFARNTEAFF.

This sequence joins TRBV27 and TRBJ2-1; 7 positions agree with TRBD2. The germline V gene encodes CDR1 MNHEY and CDR2 SMNVEV (reference sequence). V lost 2 bases, J lost 8 bases, and 15 bases stayed unmatched. This CDR3 has 17 residues. The CDR3 loop reads CASSLISGGRRGDEQFF. CDR3 DNA: TGTGCCAGCAGTTTAATATCCGGCGGGAGAAGGGGCGATGAGCAGTTCTTC.

The genes are TRBV19 and TRBJ1-5; D might be TRBD1 (6 bases). This CDR3 spans 19 amino acids. CDR1 is LNHDA, CDR2 SQIVND, per germline (reference sequence). V lost 5 bases to trimming and J lost 2 bases, with 25 bases between them. The chain's CDR3 is CASSVRPGQPGVGNQPQHF. The CDR3 bases are TGTGCCAGTAGTGTTCGGCCCGGACAGCCCGGCGTGGGCAATCAGCCCCAGCATTTT. Looking up the rest from reference TRBV19 and TRBJ1-5 gives the full variable domain: DGGITQSPKYLFRKEGQNVTLSCEQNLNHDAMYWYRQDPGQGLRLIYYSQIVNDFQKGDIAEGYSVSREKKESFPLTVTSAQKNPTAFYLCASSVRPGQPGVGNQPQHFGDGTRLSIL.

This clone has just a few counts. V and J are TRBV6-5 and TRBJ1-5; no definite D call. Looked up from germline, CDR1 is MNHEY and CDR2 is SVGAGI. The CDR3 sequence is 13 residues long. V gave up 5 bases and J gave up 0 bases, with 5 bases separating them. The DNA of the CDR3 is TGTGCCAGCAGTACAGATAGCAATCAGCCCCAGCATTTT. As protein: CASSTDSNQPQHF.

The chain is built from TRBV6-5 and TRBJ1-3, with D perhaps TRBD1 (6 bases). CDR3 length equals 16 residues. V lost 4 bases and J 0 bases, leaving 13 bases between the germline ends. Germline values: CDR1 MNHEY, CDR2 SVGAGI. The CDR3 loop reads CASSSWTASSGNTIYF. DNA of the CDR3: TGTGCCAGCAGTTCCTGGACAGCAAGCTCTGGAAACACCATATATTTT.

The rearrangement links TRBV19 to TRBJ2-7; TRBD1 agrees at 7 bases. This CDR3 spans 13 amino acids. Unmatched junction bases numbered 3, after V lost 4 bases and J lost 3 bases. From germline, CDR1 is LNHDA and CDR2 SQIVND (reference sequence). The CDR3 DNA reads as TGTGCCAGTAGTACGGCAGGGGGCTACGAGCAGTACTTC. The encoded protein is CASSTAGGYEQYF.

The chain has TRBV5-1 and TRBJ2-5, with TRBD2 matching 12 bases. The CDR3 consists of 16 residues. Germline V gives CDR1 SGHRS, CDR2 YFSETQ. J was trimmed by 2 bases and V by 4 bases; bases with no gene match: 6. CDR3 coding DNA: TGCGCCAGCAGCCGACGACTAGCGGGGGCGCAAGAGACCCAGTACTTC. Amino acids: CASSRRLAGAQETQYF. Complete variable domain (other parts from reference TRBV5-1 and TRBJ2-5): KAGVTQTPRYLIKTRGQQVTLSCSPISGHRSVSWYQQTPGQGLQFLFEYFSETQRNKGNFPGRFSGRQFSNSRSEMNVSTLELGDSALYLCASSRRLAGAQETQYFGPGTRLLVL.

Worth noting for this clone: The same CDR3 arises from other DNA sequences in this sample as well. The gene calls are TRBV5-1 and TRBJ2-3, with D perhaps assigned TRBD1 or TRBD2 (5 bases each). V lost 0 bases to trimming and J lost 5 bases, with 13 bases between them. The length of the CDR3 is 15 residues. Germline assignment: CDR1 SGHRS and CDR2 YFSETQ. This CDR3 reads CASSLGGTGGDTQYF. DNA for the CDR3: TGCGCCAGCAGCTTGGGGGGTACAGGAGGAGATACGCAGTATTTT.

The chain carries TRBV7-9 and TRBJ1-1; no definite D call. CDR1 and CDR2 from the germline V gene are SEHNR and FQNEAQ (reference sequence). This CDR3 spans 12 amino acids. V shed 1 base and J shed 8 bases, with 8 bases lying between them. The DNA for the CDR3 is TGTGCCAGCAGCTTAGATCTTACCGAAGCTTTCTTT. Protein sequence: CASSLDLTEAFF. The variable domain in full, completed from reference TRBV7-9 and TRBJ1-1, reads DTGVSQNPRHKITKRGQNVTFRCDPISEHNRLYWYRQTLGQGPEFLTYFQNEAQLEKSRLLSDRFSAERPKGSFSTLEIQRTEQGDSAMYLCASSLDLTEAFFGQGTRLTVV.

This chain connects TRBV11-1 to TRBJ2-2, with a tentative D call TRBD1 (6 bases). The V and J ends lost 5 bases and 5 bases respectively, with 9 bases between them. The CDR3 covers 13 residues. Germline V gene lookup returns CDR1 SGHAT and CDR2 FQDESV (reference sequence). CDR3: CASSLDRTGELFF. The CDR3 bases are TGTGCCAGCAGCCTCGACAGGACCGGGGAGCTGTTTTTT.

In its sample, this clone was seen once. The gene calls are TRBV6-1 and TRBJ2-1; TRBD2 might be the D (6 bases). V was shortened by 8 bases and J by 0 bases, with 8 bases between the two germline ends. The CDR3 totals 13 residues. The germline V gene has CDR1 MNHNS and CDR2 SASEGT. The CDR3 protein is CASGSGSYNEQFF. The CDR3 DNA reads TGTGCCAGCGGTAGCGGCTCCTACAATGAGCAGTTCTTC.

This clone has more than one count but fewer than ten. The CDR3 reads CASSFQGGGDEQFF. The CDR3 coding sequence is TGTGCCAGCAGTTTTCAGGGCGGCGGGGATGAGCAGTTCTTC. The chain carries TRBV6-1 and TRBJ2-1, with D perhaps TRBD2 (6 bases). Trimming removed 5 bases at V and 8 bases at J, with 16 bases between. This CDR3 is 14 amino acids long. The V gene's germline CDR1 is MNHNS and CDR2 SASEGT.

The J gene is TRBJ2-1, the V gene TRBV27; TRBD1 aligns across 9 bases. V was pared by 6 bases and J by 4 bases, with 10 bases of the junction left unmatched. CDR1 and CDR2 from the germline V gene are MNHEY and SMNVEV (reference sequence). The length of the CDR3 is 16 residues. The DNA for the CDR3 is TGTGCCAGCAGGGACAGGGGCGATATTATTTACAATGAGCAGTTCTTC. Its translation is CASRDRGDIIYNEQFF.

The chain has TRBV19 and TRBJ1-4, with D possibly being TRBD1 (6 bases). The germline gives CDR1 LNHDA, CDR2 SQIVND (reference sequence). The CDR3 contains 17 residues. V was cut by 7 bases and J by 1 base, with 19 bases left in between. This CDR3 is CASKFGTSGGTNEKLFF. The CDR3 DNA sequence: TGTGCCAGTAAGTTCGGGACATCGGGAGGAACTAATGAAAAACTGTTTTTT.

V usage is TRBV28 and J usage is TRBJ1-1, with D perhaps TRBD1 (5 bases). CDR1 and CDR2 (germline): MDHEN, SYDVKM. The V end was cut by 2 bases, the J end by 3 bases, with 7 bases between. This CDR3 spans 13 amino acids. CDR3 in DNA: TGTGCCAGCAGTTTAGTGGGACACACTGAAGCTTTCTTT. Amino acid sequence: CASSLVGHTEAFF.